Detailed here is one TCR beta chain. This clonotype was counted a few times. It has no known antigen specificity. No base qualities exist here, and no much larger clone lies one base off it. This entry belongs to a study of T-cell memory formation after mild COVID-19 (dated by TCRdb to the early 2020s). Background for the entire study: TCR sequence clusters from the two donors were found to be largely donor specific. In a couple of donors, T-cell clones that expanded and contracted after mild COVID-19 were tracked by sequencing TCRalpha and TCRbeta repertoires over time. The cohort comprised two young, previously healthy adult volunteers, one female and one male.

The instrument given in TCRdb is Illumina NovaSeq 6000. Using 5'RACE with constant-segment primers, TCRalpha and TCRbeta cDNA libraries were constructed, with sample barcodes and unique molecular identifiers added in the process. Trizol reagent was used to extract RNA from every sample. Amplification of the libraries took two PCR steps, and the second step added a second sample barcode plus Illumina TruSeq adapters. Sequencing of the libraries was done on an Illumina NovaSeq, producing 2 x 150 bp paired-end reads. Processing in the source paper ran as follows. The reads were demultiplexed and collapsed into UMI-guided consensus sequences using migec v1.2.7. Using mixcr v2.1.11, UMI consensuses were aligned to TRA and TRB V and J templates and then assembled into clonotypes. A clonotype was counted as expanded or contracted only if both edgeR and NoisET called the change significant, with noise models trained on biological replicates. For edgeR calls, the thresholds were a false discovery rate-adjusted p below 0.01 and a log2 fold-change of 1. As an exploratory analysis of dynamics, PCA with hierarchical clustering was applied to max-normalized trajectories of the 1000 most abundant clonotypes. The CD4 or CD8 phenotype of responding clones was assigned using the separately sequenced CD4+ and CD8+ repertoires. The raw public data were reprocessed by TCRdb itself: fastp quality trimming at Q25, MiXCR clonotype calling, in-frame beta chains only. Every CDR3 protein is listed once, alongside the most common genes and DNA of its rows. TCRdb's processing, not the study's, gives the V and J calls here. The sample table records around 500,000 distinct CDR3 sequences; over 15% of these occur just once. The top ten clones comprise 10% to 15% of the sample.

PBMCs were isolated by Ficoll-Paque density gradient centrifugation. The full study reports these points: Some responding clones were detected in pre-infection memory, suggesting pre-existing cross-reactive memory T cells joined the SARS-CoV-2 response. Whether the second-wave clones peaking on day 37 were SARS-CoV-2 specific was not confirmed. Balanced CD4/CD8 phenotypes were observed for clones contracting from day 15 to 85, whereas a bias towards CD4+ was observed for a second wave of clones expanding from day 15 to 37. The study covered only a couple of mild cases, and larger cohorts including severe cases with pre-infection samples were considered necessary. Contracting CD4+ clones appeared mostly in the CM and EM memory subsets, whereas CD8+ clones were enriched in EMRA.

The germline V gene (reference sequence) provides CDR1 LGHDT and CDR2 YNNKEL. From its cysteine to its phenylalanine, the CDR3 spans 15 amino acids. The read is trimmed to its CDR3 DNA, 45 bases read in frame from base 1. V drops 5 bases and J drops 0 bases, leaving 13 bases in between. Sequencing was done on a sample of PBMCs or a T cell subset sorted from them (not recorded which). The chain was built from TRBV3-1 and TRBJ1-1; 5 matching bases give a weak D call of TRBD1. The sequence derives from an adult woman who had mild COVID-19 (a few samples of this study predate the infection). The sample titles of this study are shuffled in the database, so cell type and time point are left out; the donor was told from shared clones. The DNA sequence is TGTGCCAGCAGCTTTGGGACGGAGATGAACACTGAAGCTTTCTTT. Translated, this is CASSFGTEMNTEAFF.